Given below is one TCR beta chain in context. Only in-frame clones appear in the TCRdb table, and some are missing; sequencing was by immunoSEQ multiplex PCR. The data show 300,000 to 400,000 clones, around 86% seen once. The data belong to a study of blood T cell repertoires in COVID-19. Study at large: Acute-phase and convalescent COVID-19 samples originated in the United States, Italy and Spain. T cells, B-cell-depleted T cells, or PBMCs supplied cDNA or gDNA.

Seattle patient enrollment occurred during active infection, with longitudinal follow-up thereafter. V lost 5 bases and J 0 bases, leaving 14 bases between the germline ends. This CDR3 comprises 17 residues. The sequencing sample was made of peripheral blood. The V call is TRBV23-1, the J call TRBJ2-6; D possibly corresponds to TRBD1 (6 bases). TRBV23-1 is given ORF status, its function remaining uncertain. This TCR was sampled from a woman between 45 and 60 years old with COVID-19, enrolled during active disease. The CDR3 protein is CASSTRQESSGANVLTF. In DNA, the CDR3 is TGCGCCAGCAGTACGAGACAGGAAAGCTCTGGGGCCAACGTCCTGACTTTC.